Reported below is one TCR beta chain. Its antigen is as yet unknown. The sample comes from a study of siplizumab effects on memory and regulatory T cells. Regarding the study as a whole: Of the alloreactive clones, only a minor fraction mapped to unstimulated subsets.

Assay used: immunoSEQ multiplex PCR; TCRdb lists only in-frame clones, some missing. The sample lists around 87,000 clones, 80% to 90% occurring once. Germline V gene sequence: CDR1 LNHNV, CDR2 YYDKDF (reference sequence). The CDR3 extends over 14 amino acids. V lost 2 bases and J lost 13, with 18 bases in between. This clonotype was obtained from a human donor in good health. Material: CD4+ T cells sorted from blood. The chain carries TRBV15 and TRBJ2-1; D is possibly TRBD1 or TRBD2 (5 bases each). Here the CDR3 DNA reads TGTGCCACCAGCAGATCCCGGGACGGACCCCACCAGTTCTTC. Its protein is CATSRSRDGPHQFF.